These T cell receptor beta chains were read from a single sample in a study of blood T cells in healthy people across ages. From the 5' RACE reads, TCRdb called clonotypes with MiXCR, one entry per CDR3 protein. Counted here are approximately 960,000 distinct CDR3 sequences, just under 30% occurring once; the ten biggest clones make up roughly 10%. The sample was also linked to a second study, of T cells of mothers and their children.

Input material: blood. Receptor source: a woman in her forties in good health. Both conserved end residues are part of each CDR3. D genes are given only for firm matches. Not every row has a clone size; where given, it reads once, few, many or a size class.

abundance: few; d_gene: NA; v_gene: TRBV20-1; j_gene: TRBJ1-4; CDR3aa: CSAREDRRDEKLFF; CDR3nt: TGCAGTGCTAGAGAGGACCGCAGGGATGAAAAACTGTTTTTT
abundance: NA; d_gene: NA; v_gene: TRBV28; j_gene: TRBJ2-1; CDR3aa: CASRGGPGNEQFF; CDR3nt: TGTGCCAGCAGAGGGGGGCCTGGCAATGAGCAGTTCTTC
abundance: NA; d_gene: NA; v_gene: TRBV30; j_gene: TRBJ2-5; CDR3aa: CAWSVPGFGETQYF; CDR3nt: TGTGCCTGGAGTGTACCCGGGTTCGGCGAGACCCAGTACTTC
abundance: NA; d_gene: TRBD1; v_gene: TRBV12-3/TRBV12-4; j_gene: TRBJ2-7; CDR3aa: CASRGQGTWSQYF; CDR3nt: TGTGCCAGCAGGGGACAGGGTACATGGTCCCAGTACTTC
abundance: NA; d_gene: NA; v_gene: TRBV24-1; j_gene: TRBJ2-2; CDR3aa: CATSGNRVANTGELFF; CDR3nt: TGTGCCACCAGTGGAAACAGGGTCGCGAACACCGGGGAGCTGTTTTTT
abundance: NA; d_gene: TRBD1; v_gene: TRBV9; j_gene: TRBJ1-2; CDR3aa: CASSVAQGAGYGYTF; CDR3nt: TGTGCCAGCAGCGTAGCACAGGGGGCCGGCTATGGCTACACCTTC
abundance: many; d_gene: TRBD2; v_gene: TRBV7-2; j_gene: TRBJ2-3; CDR3aa: CASSLTSGSTDTQYF; CDR3nt: TGTGCCAGCAGCCTGACTAGCGGGAGCACAGATACGCAGTATTTT
abundance: once; d_gene: NA; v_gene: TRBV7-2; j_gene: TRBJ1-3; CDR3aa: CASSSTNSGNTIYF; CDR3nt: TGTGCCAGCAGCTCCACTAACTCTGGAAACACCATATATTTT
abundance: few; d_gene: NA; v_gene: TRBV10-3; j_gene: TRBJ2-7; CDR3aa: CTISELSQSYEQYF; CDR3nt: TGTACCATCAGTGAGCTAAGCCAGTCCTACGAGCAGTACTTC
abundance: NA; d_gene: NA; v_gene: TRBV20-1; j_gene: TRBJ1-4; CDR3aa: CSAKADNEKLFF; CDR3nt: TGCAGTGCTAAGGCGGATAATGAAAAACTGTTTTTT
abundance: NA; d_gene: TRBD2; v_gene: TRBV6-2/TRBV6-3; j_gene: TRBJ2-3; CDR3aa: CASSYSNSGGAFTDTQYF; CDR3nt: TGTGCCAGCAGTTACTCGAATTCCGGGGGGGCCTTCACAGATACGCAGTATTTT
abundance: NA; d_gene: TRBD2; v_gene: TRBV6-2/TRBV6-3; j_gene: TRBJ2-5; CDR3aa: CASRLAGALGQYF; CDR3nt: TGTGCCAGCAGACTAGCGGGGGCCTTGGGGCAGTACTTC
abundance: NA; d_gene: TRBD1; v_gene: TRBV27; j_gene: TRBJ2-4; CDR3aa: CANSLSPRTGHYERYF; CDR3nt: TGTGCCAACAGTTTATCGCCCAGGACAGGACACTACGAGCGGTACTTC
abundance: NA; d_gene: NA; v_gene: TRBV4-2; j_gene: TRBJ1-1; CDR3aa: CASSQVGAGNTEAFF; CDR3nt: TGTGCCAGCAGCCAAGTGGGGGCGGGGAACACTGAAGCTTTCTTT
abundance: NA; d_gene: NA; v_gene: TRBV3-1; j_gene: TRBJ2-7; CDR3aa: CASSQSLAYNEQYF; CDR3nt: TGTGCCAGCAGCCAATCTCTAGCCTACAATGAGCAGTACTTC
abundance: NA; d_gene: NA; v_gene: TRBV12-3/TRBV12-4; j_gene: TRBJ1-1; CDR3aa: CASRSADAEAFF; CDR3nt: TGTGCCAGCAGAAGTGCCGACGCTGAAGCTTTCTTT
abundance: few; d_gene: TRBD1; v_gene: TRBV29-1; j_gene: TRBJ2-2; CDR3aa: CSVDRGDRAGELFF; CDR3nt: TGCAGCGTTGATCGAGGAGACAGGGCCGGGGAGCTGTTTTTT
abundance: many; d_gene: NA; v_gene: TRBV27; j_gene: TRBJ2-7; CDR3aa: CASSLGLASSYEQYF; CDR3nt: TGTGCCAGCAGTTTAGGCCTAGCGTCGTCCTACGAGCAGTACTTC
abundance: many; d_gene: NA; v_gene: TRBV20-1; j_gene: TRBJ1-4; CDR3aa: CSSQRGKKLFF; CDR3nt: TGCAGTTCCCAGAGGGGGAAAAAACTGTTTTTT
abundance: many; d_gene: NA; v_gene: TRBV5-1; j_gene: TRBJ2-7; CDR3aa: CASSARGDEQYF; CDR3nt: TGCGCCAGCAGCGCCAGGGGGGACGAGCAGTACTTC
abundance: NA; d_gene: TRBD1; v_gene: TRBV7-8; j_gene: TRBJ1-1; CDR3aa: CASSPEIPGQRQAFF; CDR3nt: TGTGCCAGCAGCCCCGAAATTCCGGGACAGCGTCAAGCTTTCTTT
abundance: many; d_gene: NA; v_gene: TRBV12-3/TRBV12-4; j_gene: TRBJ2-6; CDR3aa: CASAHSGANVLTF; CDR3nt: TGTGCCAGCGCCCACTCTGGGGCCAACGTCCTGACTTTC
abundance: once; d_gene: NA; v_gene: TRBV10-3; j_gene: TRBJ1-6; CDR3aa: CAISGDGPSAPLHF; CDR3nt: TGTGCCATCAGTGGGGACGGCCCGAGTGCACCCCTCCACTTT
abundance: NA; d_gene: TRBD1; v_gene: TRBV18; j_gene: TRBJ2-7; CDR3aa: CASSPTGASGYEQYF; CDR3nt: TGTGCCAGCTCACCCACAGGGGCCTCTGGGTACGAGCAGTACTTC
abundance: NA; d_gene: NA; v_gene: TRBV11-2; j_gene: TRBJ2-4; CDR3aa: CASSLGSGGAGDIQYF; CDR3nt: TGTGCCAGCAGCTTAGGTAGTGGGGGGGCCGGAGACATTCAGTACTTC
abundance: NA; d_gene: TRBD2; v_gene: TRBV9; j_gene: TRBJ2-3; CDR3aa: CASSYLGGGDTDTQYF; CDR3nt: TGTGCCAGCAGCTATCTTGGGGGGGGAGACACAGATACGCAGTATTTT
abundance: NA; d_gene: TRBD1; v_gene: TRBV18; j_gene: TRBJ2-7; CDR3aa: CASSARQGSYEQYF; CDR3nt: TGTGCCAGCTCAGCCAGACAGGGGTCCTACGAGCAGTACTTC
abundance: NA; d_gene: TRBD2; v_gene: TRBV24-1; j_gene: TRBJ2-3; CDR3aa: CATSDLRLAGGTDTQYF; CDR3nt: TGTGCCACCAGTGATTTACGACTAGCGGGGGGGACAGATACGCAGTATTTT